This T cell receptor beta chain was obtained from a study of OX40 agonist ivuxolimab in advanced cancers. Assay: immunoSEQ multiplex PCR; the TCRdb copy retains only in-frame clones and omits some. The data show about 28,000 clones, approximately 81% seen once. This CDR3 contains 18 residues. The chain has TRBV21-1 and TRBJ2-5; the table gives TRBD2 as D, unverified against the DNA. TRBV21-1 is designated a pseudogene. This receptor was obtained from an adult with an advanced solid tumor such as melanoma, head and neck, liver or kidney cancer. Sequencing used CD4+ or CD8+ T cells sorted from blood, obtained in a trial of the OX40 agonist ivuxolimab. The chain's CDR3 is CASSNLYQLGVVGETQYF. CDR3 coding DNA: TGTGCCAGCAGCAACTTGTACCAACTCGGGGTAGTTGGGGAGACCCAGTACTTC.